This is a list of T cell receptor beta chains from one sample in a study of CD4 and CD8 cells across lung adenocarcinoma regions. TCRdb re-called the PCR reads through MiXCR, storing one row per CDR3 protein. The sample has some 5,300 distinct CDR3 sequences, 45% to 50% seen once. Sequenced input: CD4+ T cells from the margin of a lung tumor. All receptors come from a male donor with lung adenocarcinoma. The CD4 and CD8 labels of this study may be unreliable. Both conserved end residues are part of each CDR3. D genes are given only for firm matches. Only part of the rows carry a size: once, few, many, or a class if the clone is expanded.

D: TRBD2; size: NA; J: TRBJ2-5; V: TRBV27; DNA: TGTGCCAGCAGTCCTGGCCGACTAGCTTCTGAGACAGAGACGCAGTACTTC; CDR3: CASSPGRLASETETQYF
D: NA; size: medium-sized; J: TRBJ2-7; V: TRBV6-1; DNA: TGTGCCAGTACTCTTCAGGGGTACGAGCAGTACTTC; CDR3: CASTLQGYEQYF
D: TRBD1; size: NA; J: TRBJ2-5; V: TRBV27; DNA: TGTGCCAGCAGAAGACAGGGGGCGACAGACACACCGGGGCAGTACTTC; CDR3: CASRRQGATDTPGQYF
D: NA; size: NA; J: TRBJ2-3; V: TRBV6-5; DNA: TGTGCCAGCAGTTACTCGTCACCACGAAACACAGATACGCAGTATTTT; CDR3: CASSYSSPRNTDTQYF
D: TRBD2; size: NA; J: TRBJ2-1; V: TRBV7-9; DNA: TGTGCCAGCAGCTTACCAAGAGGACTAGCGGCTAATGAGCAGTTCTTC; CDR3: CASSLPRGLAANEQFF
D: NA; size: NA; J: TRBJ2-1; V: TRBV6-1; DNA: TGTGCCAGCAGTGGGGGGATCCCGCGATTAAGGGGTGAGCAGTTCTTC; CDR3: CASSGGIPRLRGEQFF
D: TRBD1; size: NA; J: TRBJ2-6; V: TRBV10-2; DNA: TGCGCCAGCAGTGAGGGCAGGGGGCGGTCTGGGGCCAACGTCCTGTACTTC; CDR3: CASSEGRGRSGANVLYF
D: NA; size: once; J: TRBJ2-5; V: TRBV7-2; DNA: TGTGCCAGCAGCTTAGATGCCACCACCTCGCGGGAGACCCAGTACTTC; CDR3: CASSLDATTSRETQYF
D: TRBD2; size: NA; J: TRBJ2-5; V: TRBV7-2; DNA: TGTGCGGGCAGCGGGGGCGGCGATGAAGAGACCCAGTACTTC; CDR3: CAGSGGGDEETQYF
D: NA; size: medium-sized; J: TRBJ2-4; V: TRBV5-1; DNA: TGCGCCAGCAGCTTCAGGAACATTCAGTACTTC; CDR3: CASSFRNIQYF
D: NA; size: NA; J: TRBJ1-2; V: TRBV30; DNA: TGTGCTGGAAATAGGGGAGCGGGCTACACCTTC; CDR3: CAGNRGAGYTF
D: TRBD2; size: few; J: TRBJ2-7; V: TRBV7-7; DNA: TGTGCTAGCAGCTTATCAGCGGGAGCCTCTGAGCAGTACTTC; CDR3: CASSLSAGASEQYF
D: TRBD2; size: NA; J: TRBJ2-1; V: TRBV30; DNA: TGTGCCTGGAGTGTACTAGCGGAGTACAATGAGCAGTTCTTC; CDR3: CAWSVLAEYNEQFF
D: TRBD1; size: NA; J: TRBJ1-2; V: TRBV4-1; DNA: TGCGCCAGCAGCCAAGATTGGACAGGGGGCTTCTATGGCTACACCTTC; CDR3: CASSQDWTGGFYGYTF
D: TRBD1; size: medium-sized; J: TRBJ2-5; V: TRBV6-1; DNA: TGTGCCAGCAGTGTACAGGGGAAAGAGACCCAGTACTTC; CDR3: CASSVQGKETQYF
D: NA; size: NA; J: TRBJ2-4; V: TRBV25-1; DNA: TGTGCCAGCCGTGAATTGCGGCGGCGGCACACAGATATTCAGTACTTC; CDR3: CASRELRRRHTDIQYF